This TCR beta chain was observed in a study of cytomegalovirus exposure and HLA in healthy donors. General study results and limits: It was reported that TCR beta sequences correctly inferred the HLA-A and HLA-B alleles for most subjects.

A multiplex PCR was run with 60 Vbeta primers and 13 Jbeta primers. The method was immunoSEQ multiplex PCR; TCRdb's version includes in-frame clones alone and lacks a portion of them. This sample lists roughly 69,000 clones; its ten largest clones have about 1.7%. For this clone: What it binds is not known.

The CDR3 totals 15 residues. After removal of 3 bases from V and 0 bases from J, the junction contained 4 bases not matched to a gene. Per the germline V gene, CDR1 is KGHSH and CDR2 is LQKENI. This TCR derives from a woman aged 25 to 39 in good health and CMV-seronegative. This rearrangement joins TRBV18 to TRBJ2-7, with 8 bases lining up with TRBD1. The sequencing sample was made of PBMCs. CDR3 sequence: CASSPRQGRSYEQYF. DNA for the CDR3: TGTGCCAGCTCACCTAGACAGGGGCGCTCCTACGAGCAGTACTTC.